This TCR beta chain stems from a study of T cells after yellow fever vaccination. In the study overall: With SMART-Seq v4 Ultra Low Input, the fractions containing low cell numbers were prepared. Study-level points and caveats: A minor fraction of clonotypes spanned both CD4 and CD8 compartments. The secondary response peaked faster, at day 5 versus 15, but was weaker.

This clonotype was picked up many times. A universal primer site and UMIs were added as TCR cDNA was made by 5'RACE template switching. TCRdb fed the 5' RACE reads into MiXCR, producing one record per CDR3 protein. The sample shows about 22,000 distinct CDR3 sequences, 4% to 6% of them seen only once. The CDR3 loop spans 14 amino acids. The germline V gene encodes CDR1 SGHAT and CDR2 FQDESV (reference sequence). V was cut by 6 bases and J by 10 bases, with 16 bases left in between. The J gene is TRBJ1-6, the V gene TRBV11-1, with D perhaps TRBD1 (5 bases). This sequence originates from a man younger than 35 who received the YFV17D yellow fever vaccine. The sample in question was PBMCs, either bulk or a sorted T-cell subset (CD4+, CD8+, memory, or dextramer-sorted; not recorded which), obtained more than 40 days after the first yellow fever vaccination. The CDR3 is CASRNSGGSSPLHF. In DNA form, the CDR3 reads TGTGCCAGCAGGAATTCTGGGGGTAGCTCACCCCTCCACTTT.